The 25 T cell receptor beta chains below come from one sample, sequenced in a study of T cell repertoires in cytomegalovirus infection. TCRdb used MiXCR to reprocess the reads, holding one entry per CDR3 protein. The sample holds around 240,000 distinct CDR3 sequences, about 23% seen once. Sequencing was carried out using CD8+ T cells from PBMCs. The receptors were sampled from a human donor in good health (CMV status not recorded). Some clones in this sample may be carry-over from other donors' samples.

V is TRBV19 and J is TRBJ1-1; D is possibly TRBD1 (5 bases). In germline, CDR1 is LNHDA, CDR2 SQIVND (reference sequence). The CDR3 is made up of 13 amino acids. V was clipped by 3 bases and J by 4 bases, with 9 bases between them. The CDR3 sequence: CASSILGGTEAFF. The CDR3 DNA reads TGTGCCAGTAGTATTTTGGGGGGCACTGAAGCTTTCTTT. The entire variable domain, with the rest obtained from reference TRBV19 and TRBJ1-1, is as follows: DGGITQSPKYLFRKEGQNVTLSCEQNLNHDAMYWYRQDPGQGLRLIYYSQIVNDFQKGDIAEGYSVSREKKESFPLTVTSAQKNPTAFYLCASSILGGTEAFFGQGTRLTVV.

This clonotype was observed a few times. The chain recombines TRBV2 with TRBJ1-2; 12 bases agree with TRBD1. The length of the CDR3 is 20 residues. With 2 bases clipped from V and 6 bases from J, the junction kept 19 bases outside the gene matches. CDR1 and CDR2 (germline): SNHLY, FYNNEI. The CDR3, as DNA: TGTGCCAGCAGTGAAAATTTCATTGGGGACAGGGGGCTTAACCAGGATGGCTACACCTTC. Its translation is CASSENFIGDRGLNQDGYTF.

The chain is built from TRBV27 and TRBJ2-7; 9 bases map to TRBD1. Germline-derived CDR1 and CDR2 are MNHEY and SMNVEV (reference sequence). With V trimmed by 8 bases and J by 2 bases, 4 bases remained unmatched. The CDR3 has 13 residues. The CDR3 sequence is CASSRQGAYEQYF. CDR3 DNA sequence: TGTGCCAGCTCCCGACAGGGGGCCTACGAGCAGTACTTC.

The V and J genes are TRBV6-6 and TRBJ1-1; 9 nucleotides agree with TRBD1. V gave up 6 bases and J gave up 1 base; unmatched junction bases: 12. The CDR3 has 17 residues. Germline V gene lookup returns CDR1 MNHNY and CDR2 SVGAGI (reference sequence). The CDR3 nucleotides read TGTGCCAGCAGGCAGGACAGGGGCGGGGGGCCGAACACTGAAGCTTTCTTT. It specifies CASRQDRGGGPNTEAFF.

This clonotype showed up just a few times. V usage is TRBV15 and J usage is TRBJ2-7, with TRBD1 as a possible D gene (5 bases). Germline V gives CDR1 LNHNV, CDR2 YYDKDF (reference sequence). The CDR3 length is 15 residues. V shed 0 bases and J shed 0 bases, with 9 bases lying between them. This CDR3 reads CATSREQASSYEQYF. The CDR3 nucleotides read TGTGCCACCAGCAGAGAACAGGCCAGCTCCTACGAGCAGTACTTC.

The CDR3 sequence is CAARGGENIQYF. CDR3 in DNA: TGTGCAGCCAGGGGGGGGGAAAACATTCAGTACTTC. The J gene is TRBJ2-4, the V gene TRBV2; D possibly matches TRBD1 or TRBD2 (7 bases each). The CDR3 is made up of 12 amino acids. Germline CDR1 SNHLY, CDR2 FYNNEI.

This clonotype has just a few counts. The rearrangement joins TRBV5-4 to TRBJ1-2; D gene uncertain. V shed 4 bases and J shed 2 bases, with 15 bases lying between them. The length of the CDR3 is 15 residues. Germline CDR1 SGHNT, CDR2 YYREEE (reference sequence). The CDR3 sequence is CASSAHSSGNYGYTF. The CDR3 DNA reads TGTGCCAGCAGCGCGCACAGCTCGGGAAACTATGGCTACACCTTC.

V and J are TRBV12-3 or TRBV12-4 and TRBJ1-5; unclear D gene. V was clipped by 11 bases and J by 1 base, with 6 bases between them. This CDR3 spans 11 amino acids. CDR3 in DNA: TGTGCCGTGGGGAGCAATCAGCCCCAGCATTTT. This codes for CAVGSNQPQHF.

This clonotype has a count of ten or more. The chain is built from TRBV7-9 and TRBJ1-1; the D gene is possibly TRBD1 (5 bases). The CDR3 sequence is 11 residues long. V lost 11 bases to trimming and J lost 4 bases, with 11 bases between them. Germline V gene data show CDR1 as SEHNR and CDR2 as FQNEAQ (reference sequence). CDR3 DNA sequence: TGTGCCGGGGGGACCGCCACTGAAGCTTTCTTT. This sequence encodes CAGGTATEAFF.

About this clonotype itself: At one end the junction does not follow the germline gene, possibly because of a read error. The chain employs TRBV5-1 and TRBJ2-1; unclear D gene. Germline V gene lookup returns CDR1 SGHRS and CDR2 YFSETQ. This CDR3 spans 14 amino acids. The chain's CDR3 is CASSLEQTYNERFF. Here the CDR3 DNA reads TGCGCCAGCAGCTTGGAACAGACTTACAATGAGCGGTTCTTC.

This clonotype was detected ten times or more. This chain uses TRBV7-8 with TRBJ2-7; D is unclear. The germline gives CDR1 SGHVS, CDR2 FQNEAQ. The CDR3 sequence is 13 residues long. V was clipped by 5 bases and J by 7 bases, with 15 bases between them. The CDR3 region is CASSASLVWEQYF. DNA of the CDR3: TGTGCCAGCAGCGCCTCCCTAGTCTGGGAGCAGTACTTC.

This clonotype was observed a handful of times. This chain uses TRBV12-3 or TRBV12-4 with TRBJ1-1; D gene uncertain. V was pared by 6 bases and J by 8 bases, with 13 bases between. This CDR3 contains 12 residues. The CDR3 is CASSFTALEAFF. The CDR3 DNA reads TGTGCCAGCAGCTTCACGGCCCTGGAAGCTTTCTTT.

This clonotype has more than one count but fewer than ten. The CDR3 sequence is CSVRPETGELFF. As DNA, the CDR3 is TGCAGCGTCCGGCCGGAAACCGGGGAGCTGTTTTTT. The rearrangement joins TRBV29-1 to TRBJ2-2; D call uncertain. The CDR3 has 12 amino acids. The germline V gene has CDR1 SQVTM and CDR2 ANQGSEA. V gave up 6 bases and J gave up 5 bases, with 10 bases separating them.

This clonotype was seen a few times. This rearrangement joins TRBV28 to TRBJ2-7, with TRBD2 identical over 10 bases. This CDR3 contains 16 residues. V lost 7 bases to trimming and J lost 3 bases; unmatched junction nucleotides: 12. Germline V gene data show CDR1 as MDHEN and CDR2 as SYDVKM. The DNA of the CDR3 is TGTGCCAGCAACTCCCCGCCGGGACTAGCGATCTACGAGCAGTACTTC. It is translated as CASNSPPGLAIYEQYF.

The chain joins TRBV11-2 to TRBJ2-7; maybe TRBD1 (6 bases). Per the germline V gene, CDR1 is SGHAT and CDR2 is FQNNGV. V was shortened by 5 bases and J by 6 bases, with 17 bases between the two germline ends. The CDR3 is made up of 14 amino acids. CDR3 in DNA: TGTGCCAGCAGCCCGTTCCGGGACACCCTCGAGCAGTACTTC. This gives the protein CASSPFRDTLEQYF.

CDR3 region: CASSPWGNEQYF. Here the CDR3 DNA reads TGTGCCAGCAGCCCCTGGGGGAACGAGCAGTACTTC. The chain has TRBV11-1 and TRBJ2-7; either TRBD1 or TRBD2 may fit D (5 bases each). The CDR3 runs to 12 residues. Trimming shortened V by 5 bases and J by 5 bases, and 10 bases separated the two germline ends. The germline CDR1 and CDR2 sequences are SGHAT and FQDESV (reference sequence).

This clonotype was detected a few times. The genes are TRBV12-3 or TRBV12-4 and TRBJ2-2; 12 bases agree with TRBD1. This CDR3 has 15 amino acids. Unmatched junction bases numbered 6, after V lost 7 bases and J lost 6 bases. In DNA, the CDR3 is TGTGCCAGCATGGGGGGACAGGGGGCGTCCGGGGAGCTGTTTTTT. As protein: CASMGGQGASGELFF.

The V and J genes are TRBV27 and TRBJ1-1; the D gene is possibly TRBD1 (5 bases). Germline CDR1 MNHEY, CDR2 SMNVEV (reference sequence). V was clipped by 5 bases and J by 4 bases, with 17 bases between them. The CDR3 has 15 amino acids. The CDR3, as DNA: TGTGCCAGCAGTCCCGGGGGGGGATACGGCACTGAAGCTTTCTTT. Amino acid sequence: CASSPGGGYGTEAFF.

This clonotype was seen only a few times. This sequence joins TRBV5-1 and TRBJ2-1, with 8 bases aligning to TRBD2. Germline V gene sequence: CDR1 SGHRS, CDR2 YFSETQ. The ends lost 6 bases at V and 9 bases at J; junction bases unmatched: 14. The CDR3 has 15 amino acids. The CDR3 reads CASKLLGGGHGEQFF. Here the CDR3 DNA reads TGCGCCAGCAAACTTCTTGGCGGGGGGCATGGTGAGCAGTTCTTC.

DNA for the CDR3: TGTGCCAGCAGCCCCACAGGTTCTACTGTTGAAGCTTTCTTT. The encoded protein is CASSPTGSTVEAFF. The rearrangement links TRBV12-3 or TRBV12-4 to TRBJ1-1; weak D call: TRBD1 (5 bases). The V gene lost 6 bases and the J gene lost 7 bases, with 18 bases spanning the gap. There are 14 residues in the CDR3.

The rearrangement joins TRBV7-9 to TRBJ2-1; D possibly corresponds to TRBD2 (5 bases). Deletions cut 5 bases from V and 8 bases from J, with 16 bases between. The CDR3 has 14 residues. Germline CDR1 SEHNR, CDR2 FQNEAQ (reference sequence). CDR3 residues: CASSNDPGWHEQFF. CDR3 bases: TGTGCCAGCAGCAATGACCCGGGGTGGCATGAGCAGTTCTTC.

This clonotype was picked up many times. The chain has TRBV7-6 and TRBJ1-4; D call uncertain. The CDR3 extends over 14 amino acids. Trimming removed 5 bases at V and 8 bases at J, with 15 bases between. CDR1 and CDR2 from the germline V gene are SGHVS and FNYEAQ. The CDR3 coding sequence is TGTGCCAGCAGCCAGACACCTTTGGGGGAAAAACTGTTTTTT. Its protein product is CASSQTPLGEKLFF.

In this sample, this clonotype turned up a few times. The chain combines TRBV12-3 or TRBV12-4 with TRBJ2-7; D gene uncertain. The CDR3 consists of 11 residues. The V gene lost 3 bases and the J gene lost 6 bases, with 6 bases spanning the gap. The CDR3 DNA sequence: TGTGCCAGCAGTTTCTCTCGCGAGCAGTACTTC. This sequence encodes CASSFSREQYF.

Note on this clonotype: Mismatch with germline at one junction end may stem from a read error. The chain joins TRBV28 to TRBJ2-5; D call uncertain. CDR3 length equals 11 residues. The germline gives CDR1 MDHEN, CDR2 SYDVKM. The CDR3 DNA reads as TGTGCCAGCAGTCTCCAAGGGACCCAGTACTTC. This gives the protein CASSLQGTQYF.

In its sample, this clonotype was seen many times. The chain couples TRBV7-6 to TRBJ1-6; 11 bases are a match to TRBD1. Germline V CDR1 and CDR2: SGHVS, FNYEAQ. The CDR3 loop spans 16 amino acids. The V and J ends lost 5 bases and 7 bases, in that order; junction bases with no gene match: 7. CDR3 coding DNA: TGTGCCAGCAGCAACACGGGACAGGGGGGGAATTCACCCCTCCACTTT. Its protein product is CASSNTGQGGNSPLHF.